The entry below describes one TCR beta chain. Its specificity is unknown. This sample is part of a study of beta chain features in type 1 diabetes. The study's findings and limits: Any HLA effect on TCRB rearrangement was left unresolved by small sub-analyses. Possible PCR preference for shorter templates applied equally to patients and controls.

The investigators reverse transcribed all of the isolated RNA, so they sequenced expressed TCRB transcripts. Assay: immunoSEQ multiplex PCR; the TCRdb copy retains only in-frame clones and omits some. The sample lists 400,000 to 600,000 clones, around 28% occurring once. Staining for CD45RO/CCR7/CD25/CD127/CD95/CD27 allowed sorting of CD4+ naive, central memory, regulatory and stem cell-like memory cells. The CDR3 consists of 17 residues. Germline-derived CDR1 and CDR2 are LGHNA and YSLEER. V lost 1 base and J lost 0, with 10 bases in between. The sample was naive CD4+ T cells from blood. The clonotype comes from a man aged 18-30 years in good health. The J gene is TRBJ2-6, the V gene TRBV4-3; no clear D. The CDR3 protein is CASSQGTISSGANVLTF. DNA for the CDR3: TGCGCCAGCAGCCAAGGAACGATCAGCTCTGGGGCCAACGTCCTGACTTTC.